One and the same sample provided the 14 T cell receptor beta chains below, sequenced in a study of early T cells in non-severe SARS-CoV-2 infection. TCRdb redid the calling of the 5' RACE reads with MiXCR, one entry per CDR3 protein. Here the sample spans some 9,500 distinct CDR3 sequences, about 5% being singletons. Specimen: whole blood. These receptors originate from an adult who was a healthcare worker with PCR-confirmed SARS-CoV-2 infection or an uninfected control (not recorded which).

The chain combines TRBV20-1 with TRBJ2-4, with 14 bases aligning to TRBD2. V was pared by 5 bases and J by 15 bases, with 15 bases of the junction left unmatched. Germline V gene lookup returns CDR1 DFQATT and CDR2 SNEGSKA (reference sequence). The CDR3 spans 15 residues. CDR3 in amino acids: CSAALPGTSGSWGYF. In nucleotides, the CDR3 is TGCAGTGCTGCTCTCCCCGGGACTAGCGGGAGCTGGGGGTACTTC.

In its sample, this clonotype ranks as medium-sized. The chain couples TRBV4-1 to TRBJ1-6; unclear D gene. Trimming shortened V by 4 bases and J by 7 bases, and 17 bases separated the two germline ends. The CDR3 is made up of 16 amino acids. Germline CDR1 is MGHRA and CDR2 is YSYEKL. In nucleotides, the CDR3 is TGCGCCAGCAGCCCTCGAGCCGACCAGCTAAATTCACCCCTCCACTTT. Its protein is CASSPRADQLNSPLHF.

The sample holds a few counts of this clonotype. The chain employs TRBV7-2 and TRBJ2-1, with TRBD2 matching over 8 bases. Per the germline V gene, CDR1 is SGHTA and CDR2 is FQGNSA. The CDR3 sequence is 16 residues long. The ends lost 1 base at V and 7 bases at J; junction bases unmatched: 9. CDR3 amino acids: CASSLEGSGRGNEQFF. In DNA form, the CDR3 reads TGTGCCAGCAGCTTAGAGGGCAGCGGGAGAGGTAATGAGCAGTTCTTC.

This clonotype was seen at least ten times. V and J are TRBV11-2 and TRBJ2-1, with 9 bases aligning to TRBD2. CDR3 length: 18 amino acids. With V trimmed by 1 base and J by 6 bases, 13 bases remained unmatched. Germline values: CDR1 SGHAT, CDR2 FQNNGV. In DNA, the CDR3 is TGTGCCAGCAGCTTAGTCACTCCGGCTAGCGGGACGGTCAATGAGCAGTTCTTC. It specifies CASSLVTPASGTVNEQFF.

In its sample, this clonotype ranks as medium-sized. The V gene is TRBV4-3, the J gene TRBJ2-3, with D perhaps TRBD1 or TRBD2 (6 bases each). This CDR3 is 14 amino acids long. V was clipped by 5 bases and J by 5 bases, with 14 bases between them. Germline CDR1 reads LGHNA; CDR2 reads YSLEER. The CDR3 nucleotides read TGCGCCAGCAGCTTAAGACTAGGGGGAGATACGCAGTATTTT. As protein: CASSLRLGGDTQYF.

The genes are TRBV28 and TRBJ2-7; D ambiguous. The CDR3 totals 12 residues. The germline V and J ends were trimmed by 7 bases and 0 bases, with 7 bases remaining between them. Germline values: CDR1 MDHEN, CDR2 SYDVKM. In DNA, the CDR3 is TGTGCCAGCATAGGAGACTCCTACGAGCAGTACTTC. Translation: CASIGDSYEQYF. The complete variable domain, with remaining parts taken from reference TRBV28 and TRBJ2-7, reads DVKVTQSSRYLVKRTGEKVFLECVQDMDHENMFWYRQDPGLGLRLIYFSYDVKMKEKGDIPEGYSVSREKKERFSLILESASTNQTSMYLCASIGDSYEQYFGPGTRLTVT.

By sample fraction, this clonotype is medium-sized (0.01 to 0.1%). The rearrangement links TRBV23-1 to TRBJ2-4, with D perhaps assigned TRBD1 or TRBD2 (5 bases each). TRBV23-1 is treated as an ORF (open reading frame) with a function not yet certain. The CDR3 contains 16 residues. V was clipped by 1 base and J by 3 bases, with 13 bases between them. CDR3 amino acids: CASSQLPGGDKNIQYF. The CDR3 nucleotides read TGCGCCAGCAGTCAATTACCTGGGGGTGACAAAAACATTCAGTACTTC.

This clonotype was recorded at least ten times. The genes are TRBV20-1 and TRBJ1-1, with D tentatively TRBD1 (5 bases). Germline lookup yields CDR1 DFQATT and CDR2 SNEGSKA (reference sequence). The V end was cut by 8 bases, the J end by 1 base, with 14 bases between. The CDR3 has 13 residues. The CDR3 DNA is TGCAGTACTACTCGGGGGTGGAACACTGAAGCTTTCTTT. Translating gives CSTTRGWNTEAFF.

This clonotype was counted at least ten times. A read error may produce the germline difference seen at one junction end. The chain recombines TRBV7-7 with TRBJ2-2; D gene ambiguous. The CDR3 is 16 amino acids. The germline CDR1 and CDR2 sequences are SSHAT and FNYEAQ (reference sequence). The CDR3, as DNA: TGTGCTAGCAGCTTACACGGGTCAATCCTCACCGGGGAGCTGTTTTTT. Protein sequence: CASSLHGSILTGELFF.

In its sample, this clonotype was seen once. The genes are TRBV28 and TRBJ1-6, with 8 bases lining up with TRBD1. Germline assignment: CDR1 MDHEN and CDR2 SYDVKM. This CDR3 has 15 residues. With 5 bases clipped from V and 4 bases from J, the junction kept 4 bases outside the gene matches. The CDR3 DNA follows: TGTGCCAGCAGTGTGGACAGGGTGTATAATTCACCCCTCCACTTT. Translation gives CASSVDRVYNSPLHF. The full variable domain, in which reference TRBV28 and TRBJ1-6 provide the parts outside the CDR3, is DVKVTQSSRYLVKRTGEKVFLECVQDMDHENMFWYRQDPGLGLRLIYFSYDVKMKEKGDIPEGYSVSREKKERFSLILESASTNQTSMYLCASSVDRVYNSPLHFGNGTRLTVT.

This clonotype ranks as medium-sized. The chain joins TRBV7-2 to TRBJ2-1; no definite D call. Germline V gene sequence: CDR1 SGHTA, CDR2 FQGNSA. The CDR3 is made up of 15 amino acids. V lost 0 bases to trimming and J lost 4 bases, with 10 bases between them. The CDR3 region is CASSLAFGLYNEQFF. The CDR3 nucleotides are TGTGCCAGCAGCTTAGCCTTCGGGTTATACAATGAGCAGTTCTTC.

The sample holds many counts of this clonotype. The V and J genes are TRBV7-8 and TRBJ1-2, with a possible D match to TRBD1 (5 bases). Germline-derived CDR1 and CDR2 are SGHVS and FQNEAQ. V lost 1 base to trimming and J lost 6 bases, with 12 bases between them. The CDR3 covers 14 residues. The CDR3 DNA reads TGTGCCAGCAGCTTAGGGACAATTAGAGATGGCTACACCTTC. This codes for CASSLGTIRDGYTF.

By share, this clonotype ranks as medium-sized. The chain links TRBV24-1 to TRBJ2-1, with 9 bases identical to TRBD2. This CDR3 has 16 residues. V lost 5 bases, J lost 2 bases, and 6 bases stayed unmatched. Germline loops: CDR1 KGHDR, CDR2 SFDVKD. CDR3 bases: TGTGCCACCAGTGGAGCTAGCGGGACCCCCTACAATGAGCAGTTCTTC. Translated: CATSGASGTPYNEQFF.

This clonotype counts as medium-sized (0.01 to 0.1%). Here the CDR3 reads CASSLHRNTEAFF. CDR3 sequence (DNA): TGCGCCAGCAGCTTGCACAGGAACACTGAAGCTTTCTTT. This sequence joins TRBV5-1 and TRBJ1-1; D ambiguous. Trimming left V 1 base short and J 1 base short, with 5 bases between. From germline, CDR1 is SGHRS and CDR2 YFSETQ. The CDR3 is 13 residues long.